One T cell receptor beta chain is described in this entry. Antigen: not known. Cultured CD4+ T cell DNA was sequenced using the Oncomine TCR Beta short-read assay. The genomic DNA was obtained from cultured CD4+ T cells by extraction with the QIAamp micro DNA kit. TCRdb redid the calling of the PCR reads with MiXCR, one entry per CDR3 protein. This sample yields more than 10,000 distinct CDR3 sequences, of which around 53% are seen a single time; 16% belongs to the top ten. The data originate from a study of vaccination and CD4 T cells after COVID-19. The germline V gene has CDR1 SNHLY and CDR2 FYNNEI. The CDR3 has 15 amino acids. V was pared by 4 bases and J by 0 bases, with 13 bases between. Documented treatment: roughly ten-day PBMC culture with coronavirus spike peptide pools or control peptides (ViraFEST assay). TCRs were sequenced by ViraFEST after antigen-specific T cells had been expanded with peptide pools.

This TCR derives from a human donor who had recovered from COVID-19. The source material was CD4+ T cells from blood, cultured in vitro. The chain carries TRBV2 and TRBJ2-7; no clear D gene. The DNA of the CDR3 is TGTGCCAGCAGTGCGAGAAGCCAGTCCTCCTACGAGCAGTACTTC. Its translation is CASSARSQSSYEQYF.